The 20 T cell receptor beta chains presented below share a single source sample, sequenced in a study of shared clonotypes between healthy human individuals. Libraries were prepared by immunoSEQ multiplex PCR; TCRdb keeps only in-frame clonotypes and omits some of them. The repertoire has 550,000 to 800,000 clones, 74% of them found once; the top ten carry 1.7%. The sequenced sample consisted of memory CD4+ T cells sorted from blood. The subset is: CD45RA-negative fraction. Source of these receptors: a woman aged 25 to 39 in good health.

The V gene is TRBV7-9, the J gene TRBJ2-2; D is ambiguous. CDR1 and CDR2 (germline): SEHNR, FQNEAQ (reference sequence). CDR3 size: 12 residues. Trimming removed 5 bases from V and 4 bases from J, with 5 bases in between. The CDR3 loop reads CASSPLTGELFF. CDR3 DNA: TGTGCCAGCAGCCCACTCACCGGGGAGCTGTTTTTT.

This clone was observed a handful of times. The sample carries other DNA sequences with the same CDR3. CDR3 in amino acids: CASRSGTGAYEQYF. As DNA, the CDR3 is TGTGCCAGCAGGTCCGGGACAGGGGCCTACGAGCAGTACTTC. V usage is TRBV6-1 and J usage is TRBJ2-7; TRBD1 aligns across 10 bases. Trimming cost V 6 bases and J 2 bases; bases outside gene matches: 4. Germline CDR1 and CDR2: MNHNS and SASEGT. The length of the CDR3 is 14 residues.

V gene TRBV4-1 combines with J gene TRBJ2-7, with 10 bases that match TRBD2. This CDR3 has 18 amino acids. V was pared by 2 bases and J by 5 bases, with 15 bases of the junction left unmatched. The V gene's germline CDR1 is MGHRA and CDR2 YSYEKL. The CDR3 region has the DNA TGCGCCAGCAGCCAAACTTCGAGGCTAGCGGGAGTCATAGACGAGCAGTACTTC. The encoded protein is CASSQTSRLAGVIDEQYF.

This clone was seen more than once but under ten times. J is TRBJ2-1 and V is TRBV27; 7 bases agree with TRBD2. The CDR3 runs 15 residues. Germline lookup yields CDR1 MNHEY and CDR2 SMNVEV (reference sequence). J was trimmed by 3 bases and V by 2 bases; bases with no gene match: 4. The CDR3: CASSLAGTNYNEQFF. In DNA, the CDR3 is TGTGCCAGCAGTTTAGCCGGGACTAACTACAATGAGCAGTTCTTC.

This rearrangement joins TRBV2 to TRBJ1-5; D not resolved. V lost 7 bases and J 5 bases, leaving 15 bases between the germline ends. Germline CDR1 is SNHLY and CDR2 is FYNNEI. The CDR3 is 14 amino acids. The DNA for the CDR3 is TGTGCCAGCACCGGCAACTCTGGAGATCAGCCCCAGCATTTT. This sequence encodes CASTGNSGDQPQHF.

This chain links TRBV5-1 with TRBJ2-1; a weak D match, TRBD1 (7 bases). Per the germline V gene, CDR1 is SGHRS and CDR2 is YFSETQ. The CDR3 extends over 15 amino acids. With 5 bases removed from V and 10 bases from J, the gap between germline ends came to 22 bases. CDR3 region: CASRVGLLIQGEQFF. DNA for the CDR3: TGCGCCAGCAGGGTGGGACTCCTCATACAGGGGGAGCAGTTCTTC.

This clone was detected only once. V and J are TRBV4-1 and TRBJ1-4, with D hard to call. V lost 4 bases to trimming and J lost 5 bases, with 14 bases between them. Looked up from germline, CDR1 is MGHRA and CDR2 is YSYEKL. CDR3 length: 15 amino acids. CDR3 DNA sequence: TGCGCCAGCAGCCTAACCGGGATTTCAAATGAAAAACTGTTTTTT. Residues: CASSLTGISNEKLFF.

Ten or more counts support this clone. The CDR3 here is CASSSTDEQFF. In DNA form, the CDR3 reads TGTGCCAGCAGTTCCACAGACGAGCAGTTCTTC. V is TRBV28 and J is TRBJ2-1; D not resolved. The V gene's germline CDR1 is MDHEN and CDR2 SYDVKM. The CDR3 totals 11 residues. V was pared by 4 bases and J by 10 bases, with 8 bases between.

V usage is TRBV10-3 and J usage is TRBJ2-1; D not resolved. There are 13 residues in the CDR3. V gave up 3 bases and J gave up 5 bases, with 8 bases separating them. The germline gives CDR1 ENHRY, CDR2 SYGVKD. The CDR3 is CAISDINNNEQFF. DNA for the CDR3: TGTGCCATCAGTGACATAAACAACAATGAGCAGTTCTTC.

This clone was detected once. This chain joins TRBV7-9 and TRBJ2-1, with 9 nucleotides matching TRBD1. CDR3 length equals 16 residues. V shed 5 bases and J 3 bases; nucleotides not matched to a gene: 8. CDR1 and CDR2 from the germline V gene are SEHNR and FQNEAQ (reference sequence). CDR3 protein: CASSHLPGQGYNEQFF. DNA of the CDR3: TGTGCCAGCAGCCACTTACCGGGACAGGGCTACAATGAGCAGTTCTTC.

The chain uses TRBV28 and TRBJ1-2; D call uncertain. This CDR3 contains 15 residues. Trimming cost V 2 bases and J 11 bases, with 21 bases left between them. CDR1 and CDR2 (germline): MDHEN, SYDVKM. The CDR3 spells CASSLLDLTNLGYTF. The CDR3 bases are TGTGCCAGCAGTTTACTGGACCTAACTAATCTGGGTTACACCTTC.

The J gene is TRBJ2-3, the V gene TRBV18; a possible D gene is TRBD2 (5 bases). Trimming stripped 3 bases from V and 1 base from J, with 11 bases between. CDR3 length: 15 residues. Germline CDR1 reads KGHSH; CDR2 reads LQKENI. CDR3 residues: CASSPREEGTDTQYF. In nucleotides, the CDR3 is TGTGCCAGCTCACCCCGCGAGGAGGGCACAGATACGCAGTATTTT.

This clone was recorded a few times. The V call is TRBV27, the J call TRBJ2-3; TRBD1 might be the D (6 bases). This CDR3 comprises 15 residues. Trimming removed 5 bases at V and 0 bases at J, with 12 bases between. Germline CDR1 reads MNHEY; CDR2 reads SMNVEV (reference sequence). In DNA, the CDR3 is TGTGCCAGCAGTCCACAGGGAATTAGCACAGATACGCAGTATTTT. This sequence encodes CASSPQGISTDTQYF.

This clone was seen a handful of times. This chain links TRBV28 with TRBJ1-5; maybe TRBD1 (5 bases). CDR3 length equals 15 residues. The V end lost 9 bases, the J end lost 0 bases, and 15 bases lay between the germline ends. Germline CDR1 MDHEN, CDR2 SYDVKM. The CDR3 here is CARPTGRGSNQPQHF. DNA for the CDR3: TGTGCCAGACCGACGGGTAGGGGTAGCAATCAGCCCCAGCATTTT.

The chain links TRBV10-3 to TRBJ1-3; possibly TRBD1 for D (5 bases). This CDR3 comprises 15 residues. The germline V and J ends were trimmed by 10 bases and 0 bases, with 16 bases remaining between them. Germline CDR1 reads ENHRY; CDR2 reads SYGVKD. The CDR3 region has the DNA TGTGCCACCCGGGGGACGGAGGACTCTGGAAACACCATATATTTT. It codes for CATRGTEDSGNTIYF.

The chain has TRBV7-2 and TRBJ1-1; the D is unclear. Germline assignment: CDR1 SGHTA and CDR2 FQGNSA. V was cut by 2 bases and J by 1 base, with 14 bases left in between. This CDR3 spans 16 amino acids. This chain's CDR3 is CASSLYPGLSNTEAFF. DNA of the CDR3: TGTGCCAGCAGCTTATATCCGGGTCTTTCGAACACTGAAGCTTTCTTT.

The J gene is TRBJ1-5, the V gene TRBV19; 9 bases match TRBD1. This CDR3 has 16 amino acids. The V and J ends lost 3 bases and 2 bases, in that order; junction bases with no gene match: 5. Per the germline V gene, CDR1 is LNHDA and CDR2 is SQIVND (reference sequence). CDR3: CASSIRQGDGNQPQHF. The CDR3 DNA sequence: TGTGCCAGTAGTATTCGACAGGGGGATGGCAATCAGCCCCAGCATTTT.

A note on this clone: The sample carries other DNA sequences with the same CDR3. V gene TRBV11-2 combines with J gene TRBJ1-2; possible D gene TRBD1, 5 bases. V was shortened by 5 bases and J by 4 bases, with 14 bases between the two germline ends. Germline V CDR1 and CDR2: SGHAT, FQNNGV. The CDR3 has 14 residues. The CDR3 spells CASSLRGGIYGYTF. DNA for the CDR3: TGTGCCAGCAGCCTCCGGGGGGGTATCTATGGCTACACCTTC.

The gene calls are TRBV28 and TRBJ2-3; tentatively, D is TRBD2 (5 bases). The CDR3 has 15 residues. V lost 3 bases and J 5 bases, leaving 15 bases between the germline ends. Germline V gives CDR1 MDHEN, CDR2 SYDVKM. The CDR3 DNA follows: TGTGCCAGCAGTTTTGGGTCATCAGCGGAAGATACGCAGTATTTT. This translates into CASSFGSSAEDTQYF. Full variable domain (rest looked up from reference TRBV28 and TRBJ2-3): DVKVTQSSRYLVKRTGEKVFLECVQDMDHENMFWYRQDPGLGLRLIYFSYDVKMKEKGDIPEGYSVSREKKERFSLILESASTNQTSMYLCASSFGSSAEDTQYFGPGTRLTVL.

V gene TRBV7-8 combines with J gene TRBJ2-7; TRBD2 is a possible D gene (5 bases). Germline V gives CDR1 SGHVS, CDR2 FQNEAQ. V was clipped by 1 base and J by 3 bases, with 10 bases between them. The CDR3 has 14 residues. The CDR3: CASSLVGTSYEQYF. In nucleotides, the CDR3 is TGTGCCAGCAGCTTAGTCGGCACTAGCTACGAGCAGTACTTC.